The present entry profiles one T cell receptor (beta chain) with its context. Its antigen remains unknown. The record originates from a study of cytomegalovirus exposure and HLA in healthy donors. Broader study findings: In vitro confirmation showed three CMV-associated chains to be CMV antigen specific.

The PCR employed 60 Vbeta primers together with 13 Jbeta primers. Method: immunoSEQ multiplex PCR; TCRdb's copy keeps in-frame clones and lacks some. The sample consists of some 110,000 clones, under 80% of them appearing once. V trimming: 3 bases; J trimming: 4 bases; junction bases outside the gene matches: 7. The germline gives CDR1 LNHNV, CDR2 YYDKDF (reference sequence). CDR3 length: 15 residues. The clonotype comes from a woman aged 55-70 years in good health and CMV-seropositive. The chain joins TRBV15 to TRBJ1-1, with 8 bases aligning to TRBD1. The sequencing input was PBMCs. CDR3 loop: CATSSKQTGVTEAFF. The CDR3, as DNA: TGTGCCACCAGCAGCAAACAGACAGGGGTCACTGAAGCTTTCTTT.